This T cell receptor beta chain was found in a study of T cells in Graves' hyperthyroidism and ophthalmopathy. Whole-study findings and limits: The model's output predicted ophthalmopathy at a median of roughly 6 months prior to onset.

Trimming took 6 bases from V and 4 from J, leaving 13 bases between them. CDR3 length: 13 amino acids. Researchers defined stable Graves' hyperthyroidism as no ophthalmopathy progression within 18 months. Diagnostic decisions used clinical symptoms, serum thyroxine and TRAb, thyroid ultrasound and orbital computed tomography. It was RNA transcripts that yielded the amplified TCR beta CDR3 regions. The primer set for the first-round RT-PCR of the TCR CDR3 was HTBI. TCRdb itself ran the multiplex PCR reads through MiXCR, one entry per CDR3 protein. The sample consists of 400,000 to 500,000 distinct CDR3 sequences, roughly an eighth of them appearing once. Many counts were recorded for this clonotype. What it binds is unknown.

V usage is TRBV12-3 or TRBV12-4 and J usage is TRBJ2-7, with no clear D. The TCR sequence derives from a woman aged 18-29 years with Graves' hyperthyroidism. Sequenced input: blood. CDR3 region: CASSSVVVYEQYF. The CDR3 DNA reads TGTGCCAGCAGCAGCGTGGTGGTATACGAGCAGTACTTC.